Presented here are 29 T cell receptor beta chains from one specimen sequenced in a study of CD8+CD57+ T cells in acquired aplastic anemia (dated by TCRdb to the late 2010s). Sequencer: Illumina HiSeq 2000. Profiling of TCR beta VDJ combinations and CDR3 sequences used genomic DNA as the template. TCRdb itself trimmed the public reads at Q25 with fastp, ran MiXCR and retained productive beta chains. Every CDR3 protein is listed once, alongside the most common genes and DNA of its rows. The sample table contains more than 150,000 distinct CDR3 sequences; only one count was recorded for around 45% of them. Under 3.5% of the sample belongs to the ten largest clones. The specimen was sorted CD4+, CD8+, or CD8+CD57+ T cells (not recorded which) from PBMCs. All receptors derive from a human donor in good health.

This clonotype was seen many times. V gene TRBV9 combines with J gene TRBJ1-5; D gene ambiguous. Germline V CDR1 and CDR2: SGDLS, YYNGEE. The CDR3 has 13 residues. Deletions cut 0 bases from V and 3 bases from J, with 4 bases between. This chain's CDR3 is CASSVAVNQPQHF. CDR3 DNA sequence: TGTGCCAGCAGCGTAGCGGTCAATCAGCCCCAGCATTTT. The full variable domain, with the rest looked up from reference TRBV9 and TRBJ1-5, is DSGVTQTPKHLITATGQRVTLRCSPRSGDLSVYWYQQSLDQGLQFLIQYYNGEERAKGNILERFSAQQFPDLHSELNLSSLELGDSALYFCASSVAVNQPQHFGDGTRLSIL.

Notes on this clonotype: The junction differs from germline at one of its ends, possibly a read error. As DNA, the CDR3 is TGTGCCACCAGTGATTTCACTAGCGCCCGCACAGATACGCAGTACTTT. It translates to CATSDFTSARTDTQYF. The J gene is TRBJ2-3, the V gene TRBV24-1; TRBD2 agrees at 7 bases. The CDR3 is made up of 16 amino acids. Per the germline V gene, CDR1 is KGHDR and CDR2 is SFDVKD.

This clonotype turned up a few times. The genes are TRBV28 and TRBJ1-5, with D hard to call. This CDR3 has 17 amino acids. CDR1 and CDR2 (germline): MDHEN, SYDVKM. V shed 6 bases and J shed 0 bases, with 18 bases lying between them. The CDR3 protein is CASRAVGGLYSNQPQHF. CDR3 in DNA: TGTGCCAGCAGAGCCGTAGGAGGGCTGTATAGCAATCAGCCCCAGCATTTT.

This chain uses TRBV6-1 with TRBJ2-7, with TRBD1 matching 9 bases. Germline assignment: CDR1 MNHNS and CDR2 SASEGT. The CDR3 spans 15 residues. V lost 6 bases to trimming and J lost 2 bases; unmatched junction nucleotides: 8. The CDR3 loop reads CASREGQGKTYEQYF. CDR3 DNA: TGTGCCAGCAGGGAGGGACAGGGAAAGACCTACGAGCAGTACTTC.

This clonotype was counted a single time. The chain links TRBV5-8 to TRBJ2-5; D perhaps matches TRBD1 (6 bases). CDR1 SGHTS and CDR2 YDEGEE come from the germline V gene. The CDR3 has 14 residues. V was trimmed by 10 bases and J by 2 bases, leaving 18 bases between them. The CDR3 nucleotides are TGTGCCGTTAACCAGGGGATATTTCAAGAGACCCAGTACTTC. Residues: CAVNQGIFQETQYF.

This clonotype has a count of ten or more. This chain connects TRBV5-1 to TRBJ2-5; D perhaps matches TRBD1 (5 bases). Trimming removed 3 bases at V and 5 bases at J, with 14 bases between. This CDR3 contains 14 residues. CDR1 and CDR2 from the germline V gene are SGHRS and YFSETQ. CDR3 nucleotides: TGCGCCAGCAGCTCAGGACAATTGGGGGAGACCCAGTACTTC. It encodes CASSSGQLGETQYF. Drawing the rest from reference TRBV5-1 and TRBJ2-5, the complete variable domain is KAGVTQTPRYLIKTRGQQVTLSCSPISGHRSVSWYQQTPGQGLQFLFEYFSETQRNKGNFPGRFSGRQFSNSRSEMNVSTLELGDSALYLCASSSGQLGETQYFGPGTRLLVL.

The chain recombines TRBV29-1 with TRBJ2-3; 7 bases line up with TRBD2. The ends lost 7 bases at V and 1 base at J; junction bases unmatched: 5. CDR3 length: 13 amino acids. Germline V CDR1 and CDR2: SQVTM, ANQGSEA. CDR3 sequence reads: CSAEGGGTDTQYF. For the CDR3, the DNA is TGCAGCGCGGAGGGAGGGGGCACAGATACGCAGTATTTT.

Note on this clonotype: This may be a read error: a much more frequent sequence differs by one nucleotide. The conserved phenylalanine or tryptophan normally closing the CDR3 is absent here, so this likely arose from a read error. V usage is TRBV19 and J usage is TRBJ2-1, with TRBD2 identical over 10 bases. The CDR3 extends over 17 amino acids. V dropped 3 bases and J dropped 0; count of bases not matched to a gene: 5. CDR1 LNHDA and CDR2 SQIVND come from the germline V gene (reference sequence). DNA of the CDR3: TGTGCCAGTAGTATTAGGTCTAGCGGGAGCTCCTACAATGAGCAGTTCTAC. Protein: CASSIRSSGSSYNEQFY.

This clonotype showed up just once. The chain recombines TRBV2 with TRBJ2-3, with 9 bases lining up with TRBD1. The ends lost 2 bases at V and 7 bases at J; junction bases unmatched: 7. Germline loops: CDR1 SNHLY, CDR2 FYNNEI. This CDR3 is built from 15 residues. The CDR3 here is CASSETGTGTYTQYF. The DNA for the CDR3 is TGTGCCAGCAGTGAAACCGGGACAGGGACATATACGCAGTATTTT. The full variable domain, with the rest looked up from reference TRBV2 and TRBJ2-3, is EPEVTQTPSHQVTQMGQEVILRCVPISNHLYFYWYRQILGQKVEFLVSFYNNEISEKSEIFDDQFSVERPDGSNFTLKIRSTKLEDSAMYFCASSETGTGTYTQYFGPGTRLTVL.

This chain links TRBV24-1 with TRBJ1-1; D is unresolved. V lost 4 bases and J lost 3, with 8 bases in between. This CDR3 contains 13 residues. Germline CDR1 KGHDR, CDR2 SFDVKD. The CDR3 DNA follows: TGTGCCACCAGTGACCCCGGTTACACTGAAGCTTTCTTT. This codes for CATSDPGYTEAFF.

This clonotype has at least ten counts. The chain joins TRBV9 to TRBJ2-7, with 8 bases fitting TRBD2. With V trimmed by 0 bases and J by 6 bases, 2 bases remained unmatched. The CDR3 loop spans 13 amino acids. CDR1 is SGDLS and CDR2 is YYNGEE in the germline V gene. The CDR3 DNA reads as TGTGCCAGCAGCGTAGAAGCGGGAGTCGAGCAGTACTTC. This translates into CASSVEAGVEQYF.

V gene TRBV20-1 combines with J gene TRBJ1-1; weak D call: TRBD1 (5 bases). The CDR3 runs to 12 residues. Germline V gene lookup returns CDR1 DFQATT and CDR2 SNEGSKA (reference sequence). Trimming removed 3 bases from V and 3 bases from J, with 8 bases in between. The DNA of the CDR3 is TGCAGTGCTAGGGGGGGGGACACTGAAGCTTTCTTT. This encodes CSARGGDTEAFF.

In its sample, this clonotype was seen many times. J is TRBJ2-1 and V is TRBV10-3; no clear D. The CDR3 sequence is 12 residues long. CDR1 ENHRY and CDR2 SYGVKD come from the germline V gene. The V end lost 4 bases, the J end lost 7 bases, and 8 bases lay between the germline ends. The CDR3 sequence is CAISVALNEQFF. Here the CDR3 DNA reads TGTGCCATCAGTGTTGCGTTAAATGAGCAGTTCTTC.

Remarks on this clonotype: This may stem from a read error, because a much larger clone lies one nucleotide away. The chain carries TRBV20-1 and TRBJ2-3; 8 bases agree with TRBD2. Germline V gives CDR1 DFQATT, CDR2 SNEGSKA (reference sequence). This CDR3 contains 16 residues. CDR3 nucleotide sequence: TGCAGTGCTGGGGGGATCTCAGCGGGAGACACAGCTACGCAGTATTTT. Protein sequence: CSAGGISAGDTATQYF.

The CDR3 DNA reads as TGCAGCGTTCTACCCACGGGGCCCACAGATACGCAGTATTTT. Amino acids: CSVLPTGPTDTQYF. This chain links TRBV29-1 with TRBJ2-3, with D perhaps matching TRBD1 or TRBD2 (5 bases each). The ends were cut back, 5 bases at V and 2 bases at J, with 14 bases in the middle. Germline loops: CDR1 SQVTM, CDR2 ANQGSEA. The CDR3 is made up of 14 amino acids.

V usage is TRBV11-1 and J usage is TRBJ2-1, with a tentative D call TRBD2 (5 bases). Trimming removed 5 bases at V and 6 bases at J, with 14 bases between. The CDR3 runs 14 residues. Per the germline V gene, CDR1 is SGHAT and CDR2 is FQDESV (reference sequence). The CDR3 loop reads CASSLLGDSNEQFF. For the CDR3, the DNA is TGTGCCAGCAGCCTTCTCGGGGATTCCAATGAGCAGTTCTTC.

This clonotype was observed at least ten times. The chain has TRBV7-2 and TRBJ1-1; D not certain. Germline V gene data show CDR1 as SGHTA and CDR2 as FQGNSA. Between the trimmed V and J ends, which lost 3 bases and 3 bases, there was a span of 14 bases. The CDR3 runs to 15 residues. The CDR3 DNA is TGTGCCAGCAGCTTTCGGAGGGCTCTTGACACTGAAGCTTTCTTT. Protein sequence: CASSFRRALDTEAFF.

Concerning this clonotype itself: A much larger clone differs from this one at a single base, so this may be a read error. The J gene is TRBJ1-2, the V gene TRBV6-1; D is ambiguous. The CDR3 has 12 residues. Per germline, CDR1 MNHNS and CDR2 SASEGT. CDR3: CVSRNIGYGYTF. The CDR3 DNA reads TGTGTCAGCAGGAACATTGGCTATGGCTACACCTTC.

The chain has TRBV7-6 and TRBJ2-6; D may be TRBD2 (5 bases). CDR1 SGHVS and CDR2 FNYEAQ come from the germline V gene. V lost 1 base, J lost 1 base, and 11 bases lay in between. The CDR3 runs to 17 residues. The CDR3 DNA reads TGTGCCAGCAGCTTAGTGGAGAGGGCGTCTGGGGCCAACGTCCTGACTTTC. Protein product: CASSLVERASGANVLTF. Combining the CDR3 with reference TRBV7-6 and TRBJ2-6 gives the whole variable domain GAGVSQSPRYKVTKRGQDVALRCDPISGHVSLYWYRQALGQGPEFLTYFNYEAQQDKSGLPNDRFSAERPEGSISTLTIQRTEQRDSAMYRCASSLVERASGANVLTFGAGSRLTVL.

Regarding this clonotype: The CDR3 does not close with the conserved phenylalanine or tryptophan, likely indicating a read error. This chain uses TRBV10-3 with TRBJ1-6, with no clear D. Germline assignment: CDR1 ENHRY and CDR2 SYGVKD. The CDR3 is made up of 15 amino acids. CDR3 region: CASSFRVPYNSPLHI. The DNA for the CDR3 is TGTGCCAGCAGTTTTCGGGTCCCCTATAATTCACCCCTCCACATT.

Note on this clonotype: A much more abundant neighbour one base away suggests this may be a read error. The chain carries TRBV5-8 and TRBJ2-2; 7 bases fit TRBD2. Per the germline V gene, CDR1 is SGHTS and CDR2 is YDEGEE. This CDR3 spans 15 amino acids. The CDR3 spells CASSLLAPNTVELFF. Written as DNA, the CDR3 is TGTGCCAGCAGCTTACTAGCGCCCAACACCGTGGAGCTGTTTTTT.

The gene calls are TRBV15 and TRBJ1-6; 7 bases align to TRBD1. V gave up 5 bases and J gave up 9 bases; unmatched junction bases: 7. The CDR3 is 14 residues long. Germline CDR1 is LNHNV and CDR2 is YYDKDF (reference sequence). The CDR3 is CATSLRTGGSPLHF. The CDR3 nucleotides read TGTGCCACCAGCTTACGGACAGGTGGTTCACCCCTCCACTTT.

V and J are TRBV10-2 and TRBJ1-5; the D is unclear. There are 16 residues in the CDR3. The germline gives CDR1 WSHSY, CDR2 SAAADI. V was shortened by 5 bases and J by 3 bases, with 17 bases between the two germline ends. The CDR3 sequence: CASSQEGHQPNQPQHF. The DNA of the CDR3 is TGCGCCAGCAGTCAGGAGGGTCATCAGCCCAATCAGCCCCAGCATTTT.

The genes are TRBV7-3 and TRBJ1-2; D is ambiguous. This CDR3 region has 12 residues. CDR1 is SGHTA, CDR2 FQGTGA, per germline. Trimming removed 6 bases from V and 5 bases from J, with 10 bases in between. In nucleotides, the CDR3 is TGTGCCAGCAGTTTTAAAGGATATGGCTACACCTTC. Translated, it gives CASSFKGYGYTF.

This clonotype was detected only a few times. The chain is built from TRBV15 and TRBJ1-6; maybe TRBD1 (6 bases). The CDR3 is 15 residues long. Germline lookup yields CDR1 LNHNV and CDR2 YYDKDF (reference sequence). The V and J ends lost 3 bases and 4 bases respectively, with 10 bases between them. The CDR3 nucleotides are TGTGCCACCAGCAGTGCGGACAGATATAATTCACCCCTCCACTTT. It translates to CATSSADRYNSPLHF.

The V and J genes are TRBV29-1 and TRBJ2-7; 16 bases fit TRBD2. V gave up 4 bases and J gave up 2 bases; unmatched junction bases: 5. CDR1 and CDR2 (germline): SQVTM, ANQGSEA. The CDR3 sequence is 16 residues long. The CDR3 is CSVAPGLAGGPYEQYF. The CDR3 region has the DNA TGCAGCGTTGCCCCGGGACTAGCGGGAGGGCCCTACGAGCAGTACTTC.

The chain combines TRBV7-2 with TRBJ2-7; TRBD2 matches 7 bases. The CDR3 loop spans 12 amino acids. J lost 10 bases, V lost 2 bases, and 5 bases had no gene match. CDR1 is SGHTA, CDR2 FQGNSA, per germline. The CDR3 coding sequence is TGTGCCAGCAGCTTACGGTCTAGCGGTCAGTACTTC. Translated: CASSLRSSGQYF.

This clonotype was found many times. The CDR3 reads CASSPRREGSYNEQFF. For the CDR3, the DNA is TGTGCCAGCAGCCCCCGGCGGGAGGGTAGTTACAATGAGCAGTTCTTC. The gene calls are TRBV14 and TRBJ2-1; 9 bases agree with TRBD2. Germline assignment: CDR1 SGHDN and CDR2 FVKESK. V lost 4 bases, J lost 4 bases, and 8 bases stayed unmatched. This CDR3 has 16 residues.

Many counts were recorded for this clonotype. This rearrangement joins TRBV29-1 to TRBJ2-2; D gene unclear. V lost 6 bases and J lost 1, with 6 bases in between. The CDR3 length is 12 residues. CDR1 is SQVTM, CDR2 ANQGSEA, per germline. This chain's CDR3 is CSVQQNTGELFF. The CDR3, as DNA: TGCAGCGTGCAGCAGAACACCGGGGAGCTGTTTTTT.